This TCR beta chain was recorded in a study of response to subunit inactivated influenza vaccine. The germline V and J ends were trimmed by 0 bases and 4 bases, with 4 bases remaining between them. This CDR3 is 12 amino acids long. CDR1 and CDR2 from the germline V gene are ENHRY and SYGVKD. Each CDR3 protein is one row after TCRdb ran MiXCR on the RT-PCR reads. The table has about 830,000 distinct CDR3 sequences, approximately 18% seen once; the top ten hold approximately 11%. This clonotype was recorded at least ten times. The antigen remains undetermined. Points from the study as a whole: Authors proposed each seasonal influenza vaccination draws in few new T cells.

This TCR derives from a man aged 50 or older who received an inactivated influenza vaccine. The V call is TRBV10-3, the J call TRBJ2-7; D unresolved. Here the sequenced sample was PBMCs from blood, taken 4 to 6 days after vaccination. The CDR3 nucleotides are TGTGCCATCAGTGAGTCGAATTACGAGCAGTACTTC. Amino acid sequence: CAISESNYEQYF.